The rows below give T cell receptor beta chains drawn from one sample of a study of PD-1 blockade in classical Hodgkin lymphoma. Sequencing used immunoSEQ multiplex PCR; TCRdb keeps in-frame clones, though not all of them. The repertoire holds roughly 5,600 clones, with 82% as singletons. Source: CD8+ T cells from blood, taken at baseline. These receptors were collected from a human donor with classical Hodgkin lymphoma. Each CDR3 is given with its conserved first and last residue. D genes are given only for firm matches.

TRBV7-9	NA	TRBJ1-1	CASSGTMGAEAFF	TGTGCCAGCAGTGGCACCATGGGGGCTGAAGCTTTCTTT
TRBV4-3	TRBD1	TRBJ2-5	CASSQDFTGGIIQETQYF	TGCGCCAGCAGCCAAGATTTTACAGGGGGAATTATCCAAGAGACCCAGTACTTC
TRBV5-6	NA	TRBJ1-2	CASSLAAVGGYTF	TGTGCCAGCAGCTTGGCGGCAGTGGGAGGCTACACCTTC
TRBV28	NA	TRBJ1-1	CASSPSSEAFF	TGTGCCAGCAGTCCCTCGAGTGAGGCTTTCTTT
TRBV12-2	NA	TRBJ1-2	CASRLVSCYGYTF	TGTGCAAGTCGCTTAGTTTCGTGCTATGGCTACACCTTC
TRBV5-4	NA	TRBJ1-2	CASGTYRELYGYTF	TGTGCCAGCGGGACCTACAGGGAACTCTATGGCTACACCTTC
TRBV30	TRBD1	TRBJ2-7	CAWSAGTGYHEQYF	TGTGCCTGGAGTGCCGGGACAGGGTACCACGAGCAGTACTTC
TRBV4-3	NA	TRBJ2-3	CASSHISSTDTQYF	TGCGCCAGCAGCCATATATCTAGCACAGATACGCAGTATTTT
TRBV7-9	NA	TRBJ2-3	CASSLLGTGTDTQYF	TGTGCCAGCAGCTTATTGGGGACCGGCACCGATACGCAGTATTTT
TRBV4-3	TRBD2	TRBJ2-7	CASSQDRWETSGGAYEQYF	TGCGCCAGCAGCCAAGATCGGTGGGAGACTAGCGGGGGGGCTTACGAGCAGTACTTC
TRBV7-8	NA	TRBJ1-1	CASSLARGGNTEAFF	TGTGCCAGCAGCTTAGCAAGAGGGGGGAACACTGAAGCTTTCTTT